Below are 32 T cell receptor beta chains sequenced from a single sample in a study of graft-versus-host responses after intestinal transplantation. No antigen has been identified for these receptors. Profiled with immunoSEQ multiplex PCR; TCRdb holds only in-frame clones, not every one. The repertoire holds tens of thousands of clones, with around nine tenths as singletons. This sample comprised unstimulated CD4+ T cells sorted from spleen or lymph node cells, obtained before intestinal transplant. These receptors were collected from a human donor who received an intestinal transplant.

CDR3 coding DNA: TGTGCCAGCAGTGGTTACAAGGGGGTCACCGGGGAGCTGTTTTTT. Its protein product is CASSGYKGVTGELFF. The chain employs TRBV25-1 and TRBJ2-2, with D maybe TRBD1 (6 bases). Germline CDR1 is MGHDK and CDR2 is SYGVNS. The V and J ends lost 4 bases and 4 bases respectively, with 13 bases between them. The CDR3 contains 15 residues. The variable domain in full, completed from reference TRBV25-1 and TRBJ2-2, reads EADIYQTPRYLVIGTGKKITLECSQTMGHDKMYWYQQDPGMELHLIHYSYGVNSTEKGDLSSESTVSRIRTEHFPLTLESARPSHTSQYLCASSGYKGVTGELFFGEGSRLTVL.

This clone was counted only a few times. The chain's CDR3 is CASSLETGGSGYTF. The CDR3 region has the DNA TGTGCCAGCAGCTTGGAGACAGGGGGCAGTGGCTACACCTTC. The chain joins TRBV5-4 to TRBJ1-2; 10 bases map to TRBD1. J gave up 7 bases and V 0 bases, and 3 bases lay outside the gene matches. From germline, CDR1 is SGHNT and CDR2 YYREEE (reference sequence). This CDR3 is 14 amino acids long.

This clone was recorded only once. The chain employs TRBV2 and TRBJ1-5; D is ambiguous. In germline, CDR1 is SNHLY, CDR2 FYNNEI. V was clipped by 1 base and J by 0 bases, with 10 bases between them. The CDR3 is made up of 16 amino acids. The CDR3 here is CASSEGYGYSNQPQHF. The CDR3, as DNA: TGTGCCAGCAGTGAAGGATATGGTTATAGCAATCAGCCCCAGCATTTT.

The gene calls are TRBV7-8 and TRBJ1-4; D not resolved. V lost 5 bases and J 6 bases, leaving 13 bases between the germline ends. Germline-derived CDR1 and CDR2 are SGHVS and FQNEAQ. The CDR3 totals 14 residues. The DNA for the CDR3 is TGTGCCAGCAGCCCCACCCGAGCCGATGAAAAACTGTTTTTT. This codes for CASSPTRADEKLFF.

The chain has TRBV7-8 and TRBJ1-1, with D hard to call. V was trimmed by 2 bases and J by 3 bases, leaving 7 bases between them. Per the germline V gene, CDR1 is SGHVS and CDR2 is FQNEAQ. This CDR3 is built from 13 residues. CDR3 region: CASSLKKDTEAFF. In DNA, the CDR3 is TGTGCCAGCAGCTTAAAGAAGGACACTGAAGCTTTCTTT.

J is TRBJ2-2 and V is TRBV5-5, with D tentatively TRBD1 (6 bases). Germline CDR1 and CDR2: SGHKS and YYEKEE (reference sequence). V lost 4 bases and J 1 base, leaving 8 bases between the germline ends. This CDR3 contains 14 residues. The CDR3 spells CASSPTGNTGELFF. CDR3 bases: TGTGCCAGCAGCCCGACAGGGAACACCGGGGAGCTGTTTTTT.

CDR3 region: CASSHTRGQGAGELFF. The CDR3 coding sequence is TGTGCCAGCAGCCATACCCGCGGACAGGGGGCCGGGGAGCTGTTTTTT. J is TRBJ2-2 and V is TRBV7-7, with TRBD1 matching over 10 bases. The V gene's germline CDR1 is SSHAT and CDR2 FNYEAQ (reference sequence). Germline trimming cut 5 bases from V and 6 bases from J; bases unmatched to any gene: 9. The CDR3 has 16 residues.

This rearrangement joins TRBV30 to TRBJ1-1; D ambiguous. Deletions cut 7 bases from V and 2 bases from J, with 17 bases between. The germline V gene has CDR1 GTSNPN and CDR2 SVGIG (reference sequence). CDR3 size: 14 residues. In nucleotides, the CDR3 is TGTGCCTTCACTCCCTGGGGATTAAACACTGAAGCTTTCTTT. Translating gives CAFTPWGLNTEAFF.

The chain links TRBV2 to TRBJ1-2; TRBD1 is a possible D gene (6 bases). The V gene's germline CDR1 is SNHLY and CDR2 FYNNEI. Trimming pared 6 bases from V and 5 bases from J, leaving 19 bases between. This CDR3 region has 15 residues. The CDR3 DNA sequence: TGTGCCAGCAGCCGTTTTTCAGACAGGATATATGGCTACACCTTC. Residues: CASSRFSDRIYGYTF.

The chain combines TRBV6-1 with TRBJ2-5; the D is unclear. Trimming took off 5 bases at V and 2 bases at J, with 12 bases between the two ends. The CDR3 extends over 14 amino acids. Looked up from germline, CDR1 is MNHNS and CDR2 is SASEGT. This chain's CDR3 is CASSFRPRQETQYF. The CDR3 nucleotides are TGTGCCAGCAGTTTTAGACCTCGGCAAGAGACCCAGTACTTC.

This clone was found once. The rearrangement links TRBV2 to TRBJ2-2; 14 nucleotides match TRBD2. Germline V gives CDR1 SNHLY, CDR2 FYNNEI. There are 18 residues in the CDR3. Losses at the gene ends were 7 bases for V and 1 base for J; bases not matched to a gene: 8. CDR3 DNA: TGTGCCAGCACACCGGGACTAGCGGGAGTGGGGAACACCGGGGAGCTGTTTTTT. This codes for CASTPGLAGVGNTGELFF.

CDR3 nucleotides: TGCGCCAGCAGCCAAGTGCCAGGGGCAATTGCCTACGAGCAGTACTTC. This gives the protein CASSQVPGAIAYEQYF. The chain joins TRBV4-1 to TRBJ2-7; D might be TRBD1 (6 bases). The germline CDR1 and CDR2 sequences are MGHRA and YSYEKL. CDR3 length: 16 residues. Deletions cut 1 base from V and 2 bases from J, with 15 bases between.

The chain uses TRBV11-1 and TRBJ2-1; TRBD2 matches at 9 bases. The J segment lost 8 bases and the V segment lost 6 bases, leaving 14 bases of the junction unmatched. This CDR3 spans 16 amino acids. CDR1 SGHAT and CDR2 FQDESV come from the germline V gene (reference sequence). The CDR3 sequence is CASSPLSTSGSDEQFF. Written as DNA, the CDR3 is TGTGCCAGCAGTCCCCTCTCGACTAGCGGAAGCGATGAGCAGTTCTTC.

As for this clone: Compared with germline, one end of the junction differs, possibly owing to a read error. This sequence joins TRBV6-5 and TRBJ1-4; no reliable D call. Germline V gives CDR1 MNHEY, CDR2 SVGAGI. There are 11 residues in the CDR3. CDR3 protein: CATSGGEKLFF. The DNA for the CDR3 is TGTGCCACCAGTGGTGGTGAAAAACTGTTTTTT.

The chain is built from TRBV20-1 and TRBJ1-1, with D perhaps TRBD1 (6 bases). V was shortened by 5 bases and J by 8 bases, with 12 bases between the two germline ends. Germline CDR1 and CDR2: DFQATT and SNEGSKA (reference sequence). The CDR3 is 11 amino acids. CDR3 protein: CSAGGHGEAFF. The CDR3 nucleotides are TGCAGTGCTGGGGGGCACGGCGAAGCTTTCTTT.

This rearrangement joins TRBV7-9 to TRBJ2-2; D is unclear. CDR1 is SEHNR, CDR2 FQNEAQ, per germline (reference sequence). This CDR3 has 14 amino acids. The V end lost 8 bases, the J end lost 0 bases, and 10 bases lay between the germline ends. The CDR3 sequence is CASPRAANTGELFF. The CDR3 bases are TGTGCCAGCCCAAGAGCCGCGAACACCGGGGAGCTGTTTTTT.

The rearrangement links TRBV6-1 to TRBJ2-1; D may correspond to TRBD1 or TRBD2 (5 bases each). Trimming removed 7 bases at V and 4 bases at J, with 17 bases between. This CDR3 has 15 amino acids. The V gene's germline CDR1 is MNHNS and CDR2 SASEGT. CDR3 sequence (DNA): TGTGCCAGCACTAAGGGACCGACTGTATACAATGAGCAGTTCTTC. The encoded protein is CASTKGPTVYNEQFF.

The V and J genes are TRBV30 and TRBJ2-5, with TRBD2 matching over 9 bases. Germline V gene data show CDR1 as GTSNPN and CDR2 as SVGIG (reference sequence). The CDR3 spans 18 residues. The V gene end was trimmed by 1 base and the J gene end by 2 bases; junction bases not matched to a gene: 14. In DNA form, the CDR3 reads TGTGCCTGGAGTGGTTTTCCTTCACCAGCGGGAGGACAAGAGACCCAGTACTTC. Amino acid sequence: CAWSGFPSPAGGQETQYF.

This chain joins TRBV6-4 and TRBJ2-3, with D unclear. CDR3 length equals 14 residues. Germline V gives CDR1 MRHNA, CDR2 SNTAGT. Deletions cut 0 bases from V and 13 bases from J, with 17 bases between. The CDR3 bases are TGTGCCAGCAGTGACTCCCCGCTTTTTGGTTCTAAGTATTTT. Translation: CASSDSPLFGSKYF.

The V call is TRBV29-1, the J call TRBJ1-2; 8 bases map to TRBD1. The CDR3 is 15 amino acids. J was trimmed by 8 bases and V by 4 bases; bases with no gene match: 15. Germline V gene sequence: CDR1 SQVTM, CDR2 ANQGSEA. CDR3 sequence: CSVGDLTLTGAGYTF. For the CDR3, the DNA is TGCAGCGTTGGGGACCTGACCCTGACAGGGGCAGGCTACACCTTC. The full variable domain, in which reference TRBV29-1 and TRBJ1-2 provide the parts outside the CDR3, is SAVISQKPSRDICQRGTSLTIQCQVDSQVTMMFWYRQQPGQSLTLIATANQGSEATYESGFVIDKFPISRPNLTFSTLTVSNMSPEDSSIYLCSVGDLTLTGAGYTFGSGTRLTVV.

The chain is built from TRBV2 and TRBJ1-2; no reliable D call. This CDR3 spans 13 amino acids. V lost 8 bases to trimming and J lost 8 bases, with 18 bases between them. Germline CDR1 reads SNHLY; CDR2 reads FYNNEI. The DNA of the CDR3 is TGTGCCAGCCGAGTCCAGGACCACTGGGGCTACACCTTC. Translated, it gives CASRVQDHWGYTF.

CDR3 in amino acids: CASSSIPSGGPVSYEQYF. For the CDR3, the DNA is TGTGCCAGCTCATCGATACCATCTGGGGGTCCGGTCTCCTACGAGCAGTACTTC. The chain employs TRBV18 and TRBJ2-7, with D perhaps being TRBD1 or TRBD2 (5 bases each). Trimming took off 5 bases at V and 0 bases at J, with 23 bases between the two ends. Germline CDR1 reads KGHSH; CDR2 reads LQKENI. This CDR3 is 18 amino acids long. The whole variable domain, filled in from reference TRBV18 and TRBJ2-7, reads NAGVMQNPRHLVRRRGQEARLRCSPMKGHSHVYWYRQLPEEGLKFMVYLQKENIIDESGMPKERFSAEFPKEGPSILRIQQVVRGDSAAYFCASSSIPSGGPVSYEQYFGPGTRLTVT.

The CDR3 is CASSLVVGIGTDTQYF. The CDR3 DNA reads as TGTGCCAGCAGCTTAGTCGTAGGAATTGGCACAGATACGCAGTATTTT. This chain links TRBV7-9 with TRBJ2-3, with D hard to call. The CDR3 has 16 residues. The germline gives CDR1 SEHNR, CDR2 FQNEAQ (reference sequence). Trimming removed 1 base from V and 1 base from J, with 12 bases in between.

The chain recombines TRBV19 with TRBJ1-4; D uncertain. V lost 5 bases and J 2 bases, leaving 12 bases between the germline ends. Looked up from germline, CDR1 is LNHDA and CDR2 is SQIVND (reference sequence). This CDR3 is 15 amino acids long. The CDR3 DNA follows: TGTGCCAGTAGTTTCGGACCGAGCACTAATGAAAAACTGTTTTTT. It is translated as CASSFGPSTNEKLFF.

Turning to this clone: This sample includes further DNA sequences coding for the same CDR3. V is TRBV18 and J is TRBJ2-5; no firm D call. The length of the CDR3 is 11 residues. The germline V and J ends were trimmed by 2 bases and 4 bases, with 2 bases remaining between them. From germline, CDR1 is KGHSH and CDR2 LQKENI. The CDR3 loop reads CASSPRETQYF. The CDR3 DNA follows: TGTGCCAGCTCACCAAGAGAGACCCAGTACTTC.

The rearrangement joins TRBV27 to TRBJ1-5; TRBD1 is a possible D gene (5 bases). The CDR3 is 15 amino acids. The V end lost 0 bases, the J end lost 5 bases, and 11 bases lay between the germline ends. In germline, CDR1 is MNHEY, CDR2 SMNVEV (reference sequence). The CDR3 is CASSLSRGDHQPQHF. CDR3 bases: TGTGCCAGCAGTTTATCAAGAGGGGACCATCAGCCCCAGCATTTT.

This clone was recorded once. The chain combines TRBV5-1 with TRBJ2-5; D call uncertain. CDR3 length equals 16 residues. Trimming left V 4 bases short and J 2 bases short, with 18 bases between. Looked up from germline, CDR1 is SGHRS and CDR2 is YFSETQ. The DNA of the CDR3 is TGCGCCAGCAGCCCGGAAGGCAGGACGAAGCAAGAGACCCAGTACTTC. Encoded protein: CASSPEGRTKQETQYF.

The chain combines TRBV15 with TRBJ1-3; 7 bases agree with TRBD1. The J segment lost 5 bases and the V segment lost 0 bases, leaving 10 bases of the junction unmatched. CDR1 and CDR2 (germline): LNHNV, YYDKDF (reference sequence). The CDR3 is 17 amino acids. The CDR3 nucleotides are TGTGCCACCAGCAGAGAGAACCCGGGACAGCCCAGAAACACCATATATTTT. The encoded protein is CATSRENPGQPRNTIYF.

The rearrangement uses TRBV6-1 and TRBJ2-5; maybe TRBD2 (6 bases). Between the trimmed V and J ends, which lost 3 bases and 5 bases, there was a span of 16 bases. Germline V gene sequence: CDR1 MNHNS, CDR2 SASEGT. This CDR3 contains 15 residues. The CDR3 spells CASSEDYAYRETQYF. Written as DNA, the CDR3 is TGTGCCAGCAGTGAGGACTATGCCTACCGGGAGACCCAGTACTTC.

The chain uses TRBV27 and TRBJ1-2; 7 bases align to TRBD1. The V and J ends lost 4 bases and 0 bases, in that order; junction bases with no gene match: 5. Germline V gene lookup returns CDR1 MNHEY and CDR2 SMNVEV (reference sequence). The CDR3 sequence is 15 residues long. The CDR3 loop is CASSSRGQSNYGYTF. The CDR3 DNA sequence: TGTGCCAGCAGTTCGCGGGGACAGTCTAACTATGGCTACACCTTC.

This clone was detected once. This chain links TRBV6-5 with TRBJ1-1, with D maybe TRBD1 (5 bases). Germline V lookup: CDR1 MNHEY, CDR2 SVGAGI. The V end was cut by 0 bases, the J end by 4 bases, with 9 bases between. The length of the CDR3 is 14 residues. Here the CDR3 reads CASSYSRGSTEAFF. In nucleotides, the CDR3 is TGTGCCAGCAGTTACTCTAGGGGTAGCACTGAAGCTTTCTTT.

DNA of the CDR3: TGTGCCAGCAGTTACTCGGCTACGAACTCTGGAAACACCATATATTTT. Amino acid sequence: CASSYSATNSGNTIYF. The chain joins TRBV6-6 to TRBJ1-3; D not certain. This CDR3 is built from 16 residues. Germline CDR1 reads MNHNY; CDR2 reads SVGAGI (reference sequence). Trimming stripped 0 bases from V and 0 bases from J, with 9 bases between.